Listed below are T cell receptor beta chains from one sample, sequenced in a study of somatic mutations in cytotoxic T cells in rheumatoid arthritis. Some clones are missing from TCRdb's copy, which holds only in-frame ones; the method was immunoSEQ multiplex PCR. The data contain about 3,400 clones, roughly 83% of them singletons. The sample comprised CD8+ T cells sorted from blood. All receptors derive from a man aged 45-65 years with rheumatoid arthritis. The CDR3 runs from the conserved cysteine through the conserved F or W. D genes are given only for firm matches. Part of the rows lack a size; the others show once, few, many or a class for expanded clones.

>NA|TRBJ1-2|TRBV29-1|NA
TGCAGCGTTGCTGCCAGGCCCTATGGCTACACCTTC
CSVAARPYGYTF
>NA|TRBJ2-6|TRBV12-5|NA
TGTGCTAGTGGTTGTAAAAATGCAGGACAAAGTCGGGCCAACGTCCTGACTTTC
CASGCKNAGQSRANVLTF
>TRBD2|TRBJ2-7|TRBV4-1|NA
TGCGCCAGCAGCTGGACTAGCGGACACTCCTACGAGCAGTACTTC
CASSWTSGHSYEQYF
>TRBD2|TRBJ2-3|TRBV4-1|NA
TGCGCCAGCAGCCAGACAAAATGGGTAGCGGGTAGCACAGATACGCAGTATTTT
CASSQTKWVAGSTDTQYF
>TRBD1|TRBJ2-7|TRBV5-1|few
TGCGCCAGCACCAACCCGGGACAGCCATCCTACGAGCAGTACTTC
CASTNPGQPSYEQYF
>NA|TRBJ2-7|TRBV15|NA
TGTGCCACCAGCGGAACAGGGACCCACGAGCAGTACTTC
CATSGTGTHEQYF
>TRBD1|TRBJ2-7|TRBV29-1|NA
TGCAGCGTCCTGACAGGGCTCGCCTACGAGCAGTACTTC
CSVLTGLAYEQYF
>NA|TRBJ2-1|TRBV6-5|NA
TGTGCCAGCAGTTACGGGGGGAATGAGCAGTTCTTC
CASSYGGNEQFF
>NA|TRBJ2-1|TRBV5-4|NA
TGTGCCAGCAGCTTAGTCACTAGCAACTCCTACAATGAGCAGTTCTTC
CASSLVTSNSYNEQFF
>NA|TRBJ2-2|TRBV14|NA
TGTGCCAGCAGCCGGACACCGACTAGATGGGACACCGGGGAGCTGTTTTTT
CASSRTPTRWDTGELFF
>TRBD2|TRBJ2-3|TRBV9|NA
TGTGCCAGCAGCGCCCGGACTAGCGGTATTAGCACAGATACGCAGTATTTT
CASSARTSGISTDTQYF
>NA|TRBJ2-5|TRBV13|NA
TGTGCCAGCAGCACCCGGACTGTTAAAGAGACCCAGTACTTC
CASSTRTVKETQYF
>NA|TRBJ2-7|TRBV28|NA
TGTGCCAGCAGTTTGAGGGACTCCCCCTACGAGCAGTACTTC
CASSLRDSPYEQYF
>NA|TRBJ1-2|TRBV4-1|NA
TGCGCCAGCAGCCAAGTTGCCACAGACCAATTCTCTAACTATGGCTACACCTTC
CASSQVATDQFSNYGYTF
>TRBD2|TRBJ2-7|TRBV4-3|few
TGCGCCAGCAGCCTCCGACTAGCGGGAGAGCAGTACTTC
CASSLRLAGEQYF
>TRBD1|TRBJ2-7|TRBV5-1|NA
TGCGCCAGCAGCTTGGGCAGGGGGAGTCCCCTCGAGCAGTACTTC
CASSLGRGSPLEQYF
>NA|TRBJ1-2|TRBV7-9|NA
TGTGCCAGCAGCTTTTCCTCAGGGAACTATGGCTACACCTTC
CASSFSSGNYGYTF
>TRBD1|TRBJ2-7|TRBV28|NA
TGTGCCAGCAGCATCCGGGACAGGGCCTACGAGCAGTACTTC
CASSIRDRAYEQYF
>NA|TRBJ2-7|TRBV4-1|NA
TGCGCCAGCAGCTCCCGAGAAGCGGGCGAGCAGTACTTC
CASSSREAGEQYF
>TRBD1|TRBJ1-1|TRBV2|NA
TGTGCCAGCAGTGGGAACAGGGGGCGGCGGGAAGCTTTCTTT
CASSGNRGRREAFF
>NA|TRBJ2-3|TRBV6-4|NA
TGTGCCAGCAGCCCGTCTGCGGGGAGCACAGATACGCAGTATTTT
CASSPSAGSTDTQYF
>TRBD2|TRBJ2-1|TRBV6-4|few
TGTGCCAGCAGTGAGTCTAGCGGGAGCAATGAGCAGTTCTTC
CASSESSGSNEQFF
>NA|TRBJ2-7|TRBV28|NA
TGTGCCAGCTTCGGGTCCTCCTACGAGCAGTACTTC
CASFGSSYEQYF
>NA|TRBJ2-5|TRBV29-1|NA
TGCAGCGTTGAATTTAGGTCTGTGGGCTCAGAGACCCAGTACTTC
CSVEFRSVGSETQYF
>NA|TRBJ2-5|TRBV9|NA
TGTGCCAGCAGCGCGACTACCCGAAGGGAGGAGACCCAGTACTTC
CASSATTRREETQYF
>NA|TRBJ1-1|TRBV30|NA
TGTGCCTGGAGTGTAGGGGAGGGGGGCACTGAAGCTTTCTTT
CAWSVGEGGTEAFF
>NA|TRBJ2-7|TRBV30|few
TGTGCCTGGGCATTGACAGCCTACGAGCAGTACTTC
CAWALTAYEQYF
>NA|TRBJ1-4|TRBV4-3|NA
TGCGCCAGCAGCCAGGGGGGAACTAATGAAAAACTGTTTTTT
CASSQGGTNEKLFF
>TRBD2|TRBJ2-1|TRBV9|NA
TGTGCCAGCAGCTCCCGAGCGGGGGCCTACAATGAGCAGTTCTTC
CASSSRAGAYNEQFF
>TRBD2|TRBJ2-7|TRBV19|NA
TGTGCCAGTAGTATTAGCGGGAGCTCCTACGAGCAGTACTTC
CASSISGSSYEQYF
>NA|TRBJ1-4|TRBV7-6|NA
TGTGCCAGCAGCTTTGGGGGGGAAAAACTGTTTTTT
CASSFGGEKLFF
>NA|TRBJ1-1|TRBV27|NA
TGTGCCAGCAGTTTTCGGACAGCCAACACTGAAGCTTTCTTT
CASSFRTANTEAFF
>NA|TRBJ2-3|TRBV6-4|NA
TGTGCCAGCAGTGACTCGATGTCGGGAGAGGTAGATACGCAGTATTTT
CASSDSMSGEVDTQYF
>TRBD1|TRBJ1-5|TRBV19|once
TGTGCCAGTAGTATGGGGACAGGGGCGTTACAGCCCCAGCATTTT
CASSMGTGALQPQHF
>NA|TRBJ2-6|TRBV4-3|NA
TGCGCCAGCAGCCAAGAAGAAGGAGCTGGGGCCAACGTCCTGACTTTC
CASSQEEGAGANVLTF
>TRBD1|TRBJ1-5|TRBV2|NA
TGTGCCAGCAGCCACGGGGACAGGGGGCTTTGGCCCCAGCATTTT
CASSHGDRGLWPQHF
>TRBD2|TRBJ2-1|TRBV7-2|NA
TGTGCCAGCAGCTTAGTGAGTAGCGGGGGGAATGAGCAGTTCTTC
CASSLVSSGGNEQFF
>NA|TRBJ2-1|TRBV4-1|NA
TGCGCCAGCAGCCAAGTAGGGAGTGAGCAGTTCTTC
CASSQVGSEQFF